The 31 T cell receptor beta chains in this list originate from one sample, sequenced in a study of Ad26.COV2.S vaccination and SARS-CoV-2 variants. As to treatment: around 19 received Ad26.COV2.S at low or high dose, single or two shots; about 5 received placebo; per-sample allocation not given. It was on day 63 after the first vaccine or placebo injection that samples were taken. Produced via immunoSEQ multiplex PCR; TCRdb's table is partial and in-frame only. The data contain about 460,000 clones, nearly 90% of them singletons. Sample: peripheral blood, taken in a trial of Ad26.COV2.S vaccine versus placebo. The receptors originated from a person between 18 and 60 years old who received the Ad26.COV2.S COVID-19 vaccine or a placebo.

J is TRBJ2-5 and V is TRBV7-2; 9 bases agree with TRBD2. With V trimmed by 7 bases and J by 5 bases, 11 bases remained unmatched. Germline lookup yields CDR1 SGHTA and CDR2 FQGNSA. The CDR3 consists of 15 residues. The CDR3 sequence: CASTPGGGAGETQYF. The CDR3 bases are TGTGCCAGCACCCCTGGCGGGGGGGCCGGGGAGACCCAGTACTTC. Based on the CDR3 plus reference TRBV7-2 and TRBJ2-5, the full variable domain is GAGVSQSPSNKVTEKGKDVELRCDPISGHTALYWYRQSLGQGLEFLIYFQGNSAPDKSGLPSDRFSAERTGGSVSTLTIQRTQQEDSAVYLCASTPGGGAGETQYFGPGTRLLVL.

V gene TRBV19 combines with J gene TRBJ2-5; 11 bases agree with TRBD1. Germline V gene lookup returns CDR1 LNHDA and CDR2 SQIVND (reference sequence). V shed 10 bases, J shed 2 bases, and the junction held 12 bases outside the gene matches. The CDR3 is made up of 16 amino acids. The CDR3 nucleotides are TGTGCCACCAGGACAGGGGGCACGGTTGGGCAAGAGACCCAGTACTTC. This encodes CATRTGGTVGQETQYF.

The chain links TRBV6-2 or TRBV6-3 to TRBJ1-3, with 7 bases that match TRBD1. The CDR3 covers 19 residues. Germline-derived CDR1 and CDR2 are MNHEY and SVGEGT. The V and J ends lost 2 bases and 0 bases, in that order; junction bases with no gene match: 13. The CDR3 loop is CASSYHGRGRRASGNTIYF. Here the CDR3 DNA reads TGTGCCAGCAGTTACCACGGCAGGGGGAGAAGGGCCTCTGGAAACACCATATATTTT.

The CDR3 loop reads CASSLGPSGSYEQYF. CDR3 nucleotide sequence: TGTGCCAGCAGCTTGGGTCCTAGCGGATCCTACGAGCAGTACTTC. This chain connects TRBV5-4 to TRBJ2-7, with 7 nucleotides matching TRBD2. CDR1 SGHNT and CDR2 YYREEE come from the germline V gene (reference sequence). J gave up 1 base and V 0 bases, and 4 bases lay outside the gene matches. The CDR3 runs 15 residues.

The chain's CDR3 is CASSDPGTTAYEQYF. CDR3 bases: TGTGCCAGCAGTGACCCCGGGACTACAGCCTACGAGCAGTACTTC. This sequence joins TRBV25-1 and TRBJ2-7; 7 bases agree with TRBD2. The germline V gene encodes CDR1 MGHDK and CDR2 SYGVNS. V was clipped by 3 bases and J by 2 bases; unmatched bases: 7. This CDR3 is built from 15 residues.

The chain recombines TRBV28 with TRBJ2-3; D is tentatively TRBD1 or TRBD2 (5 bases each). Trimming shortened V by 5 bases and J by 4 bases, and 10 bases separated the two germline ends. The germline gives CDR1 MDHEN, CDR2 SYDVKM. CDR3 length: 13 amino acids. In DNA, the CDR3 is TGTGCCAGCAGTGGGACGGATCCAGATACGCAGTATTTT. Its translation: CASSGTDPDTQYF.

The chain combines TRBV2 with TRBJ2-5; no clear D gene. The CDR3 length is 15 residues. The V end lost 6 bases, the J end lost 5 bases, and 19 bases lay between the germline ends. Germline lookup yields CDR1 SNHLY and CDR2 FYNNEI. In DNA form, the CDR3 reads TGTGCCAGCAGCATGAAGATGGGCAATACGGAGACCCAGTACTTC. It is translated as CASSMKMGNTETQYF.

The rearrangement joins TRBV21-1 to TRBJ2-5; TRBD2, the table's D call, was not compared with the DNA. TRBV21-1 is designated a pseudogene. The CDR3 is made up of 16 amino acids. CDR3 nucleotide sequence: TGTGCCAGCAGCAAAAATAGCGGGCGGTGGCAAGAGACCCAGTACTTC. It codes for CASSKNSGRWQETQYF.

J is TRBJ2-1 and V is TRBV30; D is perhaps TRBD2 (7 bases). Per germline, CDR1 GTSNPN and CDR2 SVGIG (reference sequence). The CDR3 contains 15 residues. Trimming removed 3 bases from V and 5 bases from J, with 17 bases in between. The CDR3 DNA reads TGTGCCTGGAGAGTTGTAGGGGGGGCCCACAATGAGCAGTTCTTC. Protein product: CAWRVVGGAHNEQFF.

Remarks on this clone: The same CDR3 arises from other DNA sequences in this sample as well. The CDR3 DNA sequence: TGTGCCAGCAGTTTAGGACAGGGCGGTGGCTACACCTTC. This gives the protein CASSLGQGGGYTF. This chain connects TRBV12-3 or TRBV12-4 to TRBJ1-2; 7 nucleotides match TRBD1. This CDR3 comprises 13 residues. After removal of 1 base from V and 7 bases from J, the junction contained 3 bases not matched to a gene.

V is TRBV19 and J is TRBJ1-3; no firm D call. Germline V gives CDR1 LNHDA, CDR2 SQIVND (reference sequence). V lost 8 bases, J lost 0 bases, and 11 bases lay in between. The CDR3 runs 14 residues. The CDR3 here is CASGHESSGNTIYF. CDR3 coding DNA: TGTGCCAGTGGGCATGAGAGCTCTGGAAACACCATATATTTT.

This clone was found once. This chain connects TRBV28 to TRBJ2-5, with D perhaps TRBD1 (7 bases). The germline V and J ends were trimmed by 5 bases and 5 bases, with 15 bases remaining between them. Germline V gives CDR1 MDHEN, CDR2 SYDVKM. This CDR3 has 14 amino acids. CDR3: CASSPGGSGETQYF. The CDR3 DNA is TGTGCCAGCAGTCCAGGGGGGAGCGGGGAGACCCAGTACTTC.

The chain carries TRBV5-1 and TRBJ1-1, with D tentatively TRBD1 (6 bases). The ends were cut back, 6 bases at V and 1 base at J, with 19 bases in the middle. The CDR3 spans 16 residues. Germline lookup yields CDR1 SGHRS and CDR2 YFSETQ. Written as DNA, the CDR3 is TGCGCCAGCACCTCACAGGGCGGGCTATCGAACACTGAAGCTTTCTTT. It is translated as CASTSQGGLSNTEAFF.

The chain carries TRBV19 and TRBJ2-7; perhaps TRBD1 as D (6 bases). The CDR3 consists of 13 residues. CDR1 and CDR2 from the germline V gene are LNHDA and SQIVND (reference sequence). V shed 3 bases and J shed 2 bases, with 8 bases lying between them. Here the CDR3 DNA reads TGTGCCAGTAGTATCGACAGGACCTACGAGCAGTACTTC. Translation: CASSIDRTYEQYF.

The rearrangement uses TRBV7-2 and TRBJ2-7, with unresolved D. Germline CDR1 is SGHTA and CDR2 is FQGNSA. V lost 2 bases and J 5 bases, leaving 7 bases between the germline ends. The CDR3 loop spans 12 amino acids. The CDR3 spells CASSLLRNEQYF. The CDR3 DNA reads TGTGCCAGCAGCTTACTGAGGAACGAGCAGTACTTC. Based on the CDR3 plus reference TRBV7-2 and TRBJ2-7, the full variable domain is GAGVSQSPSNKVTEKGKDVELRCDPISGHTALYWYRQSLGQGLEFLIYFQGNSAPDKSGLPSDRFSAERTGGSVSTLTIQRTQQEDSAVYLCASSLLRNEQYFGPGTRLTVT.

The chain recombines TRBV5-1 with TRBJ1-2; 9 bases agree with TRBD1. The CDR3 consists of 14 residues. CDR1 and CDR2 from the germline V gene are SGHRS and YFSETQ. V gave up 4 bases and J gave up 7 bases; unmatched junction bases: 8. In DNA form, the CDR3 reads TGCGCCAGCAGCCTACGGACAGGGGTTGGTGGCTACACCTTC. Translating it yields CASSLRTGVGGYTF.

The CDR3 DNA is TGTGCCAGCAGCCGCCCGCCAGCCGAGAACACTGAAGCTTTCTTT. Translation gives CASSRPPAENTEAFF. J is TRBJ1-1 and V is TRBV7-9, with D hard to call. In germline, CDR1 is SEHNR, CDR2 FQNEAQ (reference sequence). CDR3 length equals 15 residues. V was cut by 5 bases and J by 1 base, with 14 bases left in between.

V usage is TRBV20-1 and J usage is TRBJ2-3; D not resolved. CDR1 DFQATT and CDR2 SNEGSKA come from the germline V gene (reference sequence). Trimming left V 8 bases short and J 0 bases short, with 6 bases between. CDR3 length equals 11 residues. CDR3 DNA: TGCAGTACAAGGAGCACAGATACGCAGTATTTT. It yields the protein CSTRSTDTQYF.

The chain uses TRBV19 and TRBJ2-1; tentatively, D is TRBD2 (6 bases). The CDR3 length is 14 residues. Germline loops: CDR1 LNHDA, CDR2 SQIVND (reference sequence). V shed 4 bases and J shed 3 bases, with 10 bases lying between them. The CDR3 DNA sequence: TGTGCCAGTAGTAAACGGGGGAGCTACAATGAGCAGTTCTTC. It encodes CASSKRGSYNEQFF.

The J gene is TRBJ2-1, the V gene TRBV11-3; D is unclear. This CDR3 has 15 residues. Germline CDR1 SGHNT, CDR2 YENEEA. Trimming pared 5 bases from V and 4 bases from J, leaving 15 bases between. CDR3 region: CASSPNSDGYNEQFF. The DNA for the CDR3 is TGTGCCAGCAGCCCCAACTCCGACGGTTACAATGAGCAGTTCTTC.

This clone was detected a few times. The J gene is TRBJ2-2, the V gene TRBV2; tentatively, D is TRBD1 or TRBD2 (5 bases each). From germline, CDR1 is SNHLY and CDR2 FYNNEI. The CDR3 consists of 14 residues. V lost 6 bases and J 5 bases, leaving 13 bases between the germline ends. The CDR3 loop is CASRGVSVTGELFF. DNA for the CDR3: TGTGCCAGCAGGGGGGTTTCAGTGACCGGGGAGCTGTTTTTT. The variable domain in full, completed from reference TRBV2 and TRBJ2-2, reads EPEVTQTPSHQVTQMGQEVILRCVPISNHLYFYWYRQILGQKVEFLVSFYNNEISEKSEIFDDQFSVERPDGSNFTLKIRSTKLEDSAMYFCASRGVSVTGELFFGEGSRLTVL.

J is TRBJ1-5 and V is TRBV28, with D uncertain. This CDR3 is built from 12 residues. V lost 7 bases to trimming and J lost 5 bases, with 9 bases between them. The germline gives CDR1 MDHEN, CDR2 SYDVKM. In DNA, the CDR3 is TGTGCCAGCACTGTTTTGGATCAGCCCCAGCATTTT. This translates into CASTVLDQPQHF.

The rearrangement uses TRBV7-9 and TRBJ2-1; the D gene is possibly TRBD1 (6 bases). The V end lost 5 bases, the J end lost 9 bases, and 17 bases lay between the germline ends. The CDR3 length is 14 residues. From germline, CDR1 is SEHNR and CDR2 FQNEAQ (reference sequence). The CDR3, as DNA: TGTGCCAGCAGCCCGAAAAGACGAGGGGGTGAGCAGTTCTTC. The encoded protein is CASSPKRRGGEQFF.

CDR3 nucleotide sequence: TGCGCCAGCAGCCACAGACAGGGGGAAGGCACCGGGGAGCTGTTTTTT. Protein: CASSHRQGEGTGELFF. The V call is TRBV4-1, the J call TRBJ2-2; TRBD1 matches 9 bases. J gave up 4 bases and V 3 bases, and 6 bases lay outside the gene matches. Germline CDR1 and CDR2: MGHRA and YSYEKL. The CDR3 totals 16 residues.

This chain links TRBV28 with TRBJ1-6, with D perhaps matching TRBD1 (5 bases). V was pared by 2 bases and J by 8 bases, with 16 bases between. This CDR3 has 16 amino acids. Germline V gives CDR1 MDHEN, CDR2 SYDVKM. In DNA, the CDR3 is TGTGCCAGCAGTTTAAACCCGACGACAGACGATTCACCCCTCCACTTT. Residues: CASSLNPTTDDSPLHF.

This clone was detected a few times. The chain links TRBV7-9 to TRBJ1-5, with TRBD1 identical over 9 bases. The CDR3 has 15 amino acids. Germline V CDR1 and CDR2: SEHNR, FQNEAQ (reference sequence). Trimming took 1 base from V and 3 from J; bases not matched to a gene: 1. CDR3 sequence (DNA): TGTGCCAGCAGCTTAGGGGACAGGGACAATCAGCCCCAGCATTTT. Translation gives CASSLGDRDNQPQHF.

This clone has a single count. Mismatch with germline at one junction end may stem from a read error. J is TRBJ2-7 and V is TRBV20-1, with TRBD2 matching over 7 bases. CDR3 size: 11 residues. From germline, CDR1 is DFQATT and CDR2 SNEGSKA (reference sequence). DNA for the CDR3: TGCAGTGCTAGGATCGGCGGGAGTACGGACTTC. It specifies CSARIGGSTDF.

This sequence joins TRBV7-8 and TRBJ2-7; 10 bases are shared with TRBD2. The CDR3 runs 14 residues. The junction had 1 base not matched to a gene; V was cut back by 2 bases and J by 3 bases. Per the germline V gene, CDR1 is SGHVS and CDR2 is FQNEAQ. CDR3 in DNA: TGTGCCAGCAGCTTATCTAGCGGGGGCTACGAGCAGTACTTC. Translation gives CASSLSSGGYEQYF.

Here the CDR3 reads CASSFRTGGPYEQYF. The CDR3 DNA sequence: TGTGCCAGCAGCTTTCGGACAGGGGGCCCCTACGAGCAGTACTTC. The chain couples TRBV7-2 to TRBJ2-7, with 11 nucleotides matching TRBD1. V lost 3 bases, J lost 2 bases, and 3 bases stayed unmatched. From germline, CDR1 is SGHTA and CDR2 FQGNSA. The CDR3 is 15 residues long.

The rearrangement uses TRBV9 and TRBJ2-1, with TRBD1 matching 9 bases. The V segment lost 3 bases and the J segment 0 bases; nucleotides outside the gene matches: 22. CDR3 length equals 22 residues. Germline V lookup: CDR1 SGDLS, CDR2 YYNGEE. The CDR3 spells CASSAPLRRGQGKRSSYNEQFF. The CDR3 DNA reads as TGTGCCAGCAGCGCCCCATTGAGGCGGGGACAGGGAAAACGGAGCTCCTACAATGAGCAGTTCTTC.

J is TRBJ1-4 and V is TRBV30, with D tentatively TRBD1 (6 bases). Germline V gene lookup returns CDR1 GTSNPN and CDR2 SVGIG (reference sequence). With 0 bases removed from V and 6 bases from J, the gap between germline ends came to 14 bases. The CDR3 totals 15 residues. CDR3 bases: TGTGCCTGGAGTGTATCAAGGGGGGCCCATGAAAAACTGTTTTTT. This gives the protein CAWSVSRGAHEKLFF.